The rows below give T cell receptor beta chains drawn from one sample of a study of technical replicates of blood from four donors. Sequencing was performed with immunoSEQ multiplex PCR; in TCRdb, only in-frame clones are kept and a portion is missing. The data hold under 90,000 clones, with 85% to 95% observed a single time. Sequenced sample: T cells isolated from PBMCs. These receptors were taken from a human donor in good health. The CDR3 runs from the conserved cysteine through the conserved F or W. Each record gives: D gene, J gene, V gene, clone size, CDR3 protein, CDR3 DNA. A D gene is named only where the DNA matches it firmly. The size of a clone is reported for some rows only, either as once, few or many, or as a class for expanded clones.

D: .; J: TRBJ2-1; V: TRBV12-5; size: .; CDR3: CASVAGLLGNEQFF; DNA: TGTGCTAGTGTGGCCGGACTTTTAGGCAATGAGCAGTTCTTC
D: .; J: TRBJ1-1; V: TRBV6-6; size: .; CDR3: CASSYTMSNTEAFF; DNA: TGTGCCAGCAGTTACACTATGTCCAACACTGAAGCTTTCTTT
D: .; J: TRBJ1-1; V: TRBV5-1; size: .; CDR3: CASSLTGMNTEAFF; DNA: TGCGCCAGCAGCTTAACGGGGATGAACACTGAAGCTTTCTTT
D: TRBD1; J: TRBJ1-5; V: TRBV5-1; size: .; CDR3: CASRPDRGSQPQHF; DNA: TGCGCCAGCAGGCCAGACAGGGGGTCTCAGCCCCAGCATTTT
D: TRBD1; J: TRBJ1-2; V: TRBV10-2; size: .; CDR3: CASSDVQGAGGYTF; DNA: TGCGCCAGCAGTGATGTCCAGGGGGCGGGTGGCTACACCTTC
D: TRBD2; J: TRBJ2-3; V: TRBV9; size: once; CDR3: CASSVSGATDTQYF; DNA: TGTGCCAGCAGCGTTAGCGGGGCCACAGATACGCAGTATTTT
D: TRBD1; J: TRBJ1-6; V: TRBV6-1; size: .; CDR3: CASSRDRENSPLHF; DNA: TGTGCCAGCAGTCGGGACAGGGAGAATTCACCCCTCCACTTT
D: .; J: TRBJ2-5; V: TRBV5-1; size: .; CDR3: CASSLAGLLKETQYF; DNA: TGCGCCAGCAGCTTGGCGGGACTTCTCAAAGAGACCCAGTACTTC
D: TRBD2; J: TRBJ2-1; V: TRBV10-3; size: .; CDR3: CAISGGLAGGRSYNEQFF; DNA: TGTGCCATCAGTGGGGGACTAGCGGGGGGCCGTTCCTACAATGAGCAGTTCTTC
D: TRBD2; J: TRBJ2-5; V: TRBV2; size: once; CDR3: CASTSGTSEETQYF; DNA: TGTGCCAGCACTTCCGGGACTAGCGAAGAGACCCAGTACTTC
D: .; J: TRBJ1-3; V: TRBV11-3; size: once; CDR3: CASSKGTPPSSGNTIYF; DNA: TGTGCCAGCAGCAAAGGGACACCTCCTAGCTCTGGAAACACCATATATTTT
D: .; J: TRBJ1-2; V: TRBV7-3; size: .; CDR3: CASSLFQGSDYGYTF; DNA: TGTGCCAGCAGCTTATTTCAGGGGAGCGACTATGGCTACACCTTC
D: .; J: TRBJ2-1; V: TRBV6-5; size: .; CDR3: CASRPGFYPDNEQFF; DNA: TGTGCCAGCAGACCAGGGTTTTATCCGGACAATGAGCAGTTCTTC
D: .; J: TRBJ2-7; V: TRBV2; size: .; CDR3: CASRGTLTYEQYF; DNA: TGTGCCAGCAGGGGGACTCTAACCTACGAGCAGTACTTC
D: .; J: TRBJ2-7; V: TRBV28; size: .; CDR3: CASSPQEAEQYF; DNA: TGTGCCAGCAGTCCACAGGAAGCCGAGCAGTACTTC
D: TRBD2; J: TRBJ2-7; V: TRBV4-1; size: .; CDR3: CASSLSPAGGTHEQYF; DNA: TGCGCCAGCAGCCTATCCCCAGCGGGGGGGACGCACGAGCAGTACTTC
D: .; J: TRBJ1-4; V: TRBV6-1; size: .; CDR3: CASSPRAGTNEKLFF; DNA: TGTGCCAGCAGCCCGAGAGCAGGGACTAATGAAAAACTGTTTTTT
D: .; J: TRBJ2-7; V: TRBV7-3; size: .; CDR3: CASSLAGSDYYEQYF; DNA: TGTGCCAGCAGCTTAGCCGGGAGCGACTACTACGAGCAGTACTTC
D: .; J: TRBJ1-1; V: TRBV5-1; size: .; CDR3: CASKTVSNMNTEAFF; DNA: TGCGCCAGCAAGACGGTTAGCAACATGAACACTGAAGCTTTCTTT
D: .; J: TRBJ2-1; V: TRBV7-8; size: .; CDR3: CASSHSVGASYNEQFF; DNA: TGTGCCAGCAGCCACTCAGTGGGGGCCTCCTACAATGAGCAGTTCTTC
D: .; J: TRBJ2-5; V: TRBV9; size: once; CDR3: CASSVAAGQETQYF; DNA: TGTGCCAGCAGCGTAGCGGCGGGGCAAGAGACCCAGTACTTC
D: .; J: TRBJ1-2; V: TRBV2; size: .; CDR3: CASSVKTDYGYTF; DNA: TGTGCCAGCAGTGTGAAGACAGACTATGGCTACACCTTC
D: .; J: TRBJ2-4; V: TRBV6-1; size: .; CDR3: CASSARPGTRSDIQYF; DNA: TGTGCCAGCAGTGCAAGACCCGGGACAAGGTCGGACATTCAGTACTTC
D: TRBD1; J: TRBJ1-2; V: TRBV7-9; size: .; CDR3: CASSFATGQNGYTF; DNA: TGTGCCAGCAGCTTTGCGACGGGACAGAATGGCTACACCTTC
D: TRBD2; J: TRBJ2-3; V: TRBV5-1; size: .; CDR3: CASSLVAGISTDTQYF; DNA: TGCGCCAGCAGCTTGGTAGCGGGGATTAGCACAGATACGCAGTATTTT
D: TRBD1; J: TRBJ2-1; V: TRBV29-1; size: once; CDR3: CSVAGDSSYNEQFF; DNA: TGCAGCGTCGCCGGGGACAGCTCCTACAATGAGCAGTTCTTC
D: TRBD1; J: TRBJ1-6; V: TRBV6-5; size: .; CDR3: CASSLTGENSPLHF; DNA: TGTGCCAGCAGCCTCACAGGGGAAAATTCACCCCTCCACTTT
D: TRBD1; J: TRBJ2-3; V: TRBV28; size: once; CDR3: CASSTGADTQYF; DNA: TGTGCCAGCAGTACAGGGGCAGATACGCAGTATTTT
D: TRBD1; J: TRBJ2-3; V: TRBV4-1; size: .; CDR3: CASSQDGATGRSRDTQYF; DNA: TGCGCCAGCAGCCAAGATGGGGCGACAGGGCGATCAAGGGATACGCAGTATTTT
D: .; J: TRBJ1-6; V: TRBV7-9; size: few; CDR3: CASSPTGVGSPLHF; DNA: TGTGCCAGCAGTCCGACAGGCGTAGGATCACCCCTCCACTTT
D: .; J: TRBJ2-7; V: TRBV14; size: .; CDR3: CASSPWTGPTYEQYF; DNA: TGTGCCAGCAGCCCTTGGACTGGACCGACCTACGAGCAGTACTTC
D: TRBD2; J: TRBJ2-7; V: TRBV9; size: .; CDR3: CASSLTSGTSGGYEQYF; DNA: TGTGCCAGCAGCCTAACGAGCGGGACTAGCGGGGGATACGAGCAGTACTTC
D: TRBD2; J: TRBJ2-1; V: TRBV19; size: .; CDR3: CASSQGLAVHNEQFF; DNA: TGTGCCAGTAGTCAGGGACTAGCGGTCCACAATGAGCAGTTCTTC
D: .; J: TRBJ2-1; V: TRBV9; size: .; CDR3: CASSEKSGRSYNEQFF; DNA: TGTGCCAGCAGCGAGAAGTCGGGTCGCTCCTACAATGAGCAGTTCTTC
D: .; J: TRBJ1-1; V: TRBV7-9; size: once; CDR3: CASSLRVVAEAFF; DNA: TGTGCCAGCAGCCTCAGGGTTGTCGCTGAAGCTTTCTTT
D: TRBD1; J: TRBJ2-1; V: TRBV13; size: .; CDR3: CASSLRTGGGGEQFF; DNA: TGTGCCAGCAGCTTAAGGACAGGGGGCGGGGGTGAGCAGTTCTTC
D: TRBD1; J: TRBJ2-4; V: TRBV28; size: once; CDR3: CASSTGQGASNIQYF; DNA: TGTGCCAGCAGCACCGGACAGGGGGCATCGAACATTCAGTACTTC
D: .; J: TRBJ2-5; V: TRBV14; size: .; CDR3: CASSQLPGLGETQYF; DNA: TGTGCCAGCAGCCAACTCCCGGGACTGGGGGAGACCCAGTACTTC
D: TRBD2; J: TRBJ2-7; V: TRBV13; size: once; CDR3: CASSLRLASYEQYF; DNA: TGTGCCAGCAGCCTCCGACTAGCCTCCTACGAGCAGTACTTC
D: .; J: TRBJ1-3; V: TRBV10-3; size: .; CDR3: CAISALQGERGNTIYF; DNA: TGTGCCATCAGTGCTTTACAGGGTGAACGTGGAAACACCATATATTTT
D: TRBD1; J: TRBJ2-7; V: TRBV6-4; size: .; CDR3: CASIQRDRVDEQYF; DNA: TGTGCCAGCATTCAACGGGACAGGGTCGACGAGCAGTACTTC
D: TRBD1; J: TRBJ2-1; V: TRBV25-1; size: .; CDR3: CASSGQGTHEQFF; DNA: TGTGCCAGCAGTGGACAGGGAACCCATGAGCAGTTCTTC
D: TRBD1; J: TRBJ2-7; V: TRBV2; size: .; CDR3: CASSEQGQTYEQYF; DNA: TGTGCCAGCAGTGAACAGGGACAGACCTACGAGCAGTACTTC
D: .; J: TRBJ2-7; V: TRBV5-6; size: .; CDR3: CASSLARSSYEQYF; DNA: TGTGCCAGCAGCTTGGCTAGGAGCTCCTACGAGCAGTACTTC
D: TRBD2; J: TRBJ2-3; V: TRBV5-1; size: .; CDR3: CASSLSGTSGSTDTQYF; DNA: TGCGCCAGCAGCCTCTCAGGGACTAGCGGGAGTACAGATACGCAGTATTTT
D: TRBD1; J: TRBJ1-3; V: TRBV18; size: .; CDR3: CASSPPGQGSGIGTIYF; DNA: TGTGCCAGCTCACCACCCGGACAGGGTAGTGGGATCGGCACCATATATTTT
D: .; J: TRBJ2-1; V: TRBV15; size: .; CDR3: CATSRVVGGEQFF; DNA: TGTGCCACCAGCAGAGTCGTGGGCGGGGAGCAGTTCTTC
D: TRBD1; J: TRBJ1-1; V: TRBV2; size: .; CDR3: CASSDRGTEAFF; DNA: TGTGCCAGTTCGGACAGGGGGACTGAAGCTTTCTTT
D: .; J: TRBJ2-1; V: TRBV6-5; size: .; CDR3: CASSYELSSYNEQFF; DNA: TGTGCCAGCAGTTACGAGCTAAGCTCCTACAATGAGCAGTTCTTC
D: .; J: TRBJ1-6; V: TRBV19; size: .; CDR3: CASRITEYGSPLHF; DNA: TGTGCCAGCAGGATAACGGAGTACGGTTCACCCCTCCACTTT
D: .; J: TRBJ2-4; V: TRBV6-1; size: .; CDR3: CASSEGRETATIAKNIQYF; DNA: TGTGCCAGCAGTGAAGGGCGTGAGACAGCCACGATAGCCAAAAACATTCAGTACTTC
D: TRBD1; J: TRBJ1-2; V: TRBV18; size: .; CDR3: CASSPDRVNYGYTF; DNA: TGTGCCAGCTCACCCGACAGGGTAAACTATGGCTACACCTTC
D: TRBD1; J: TRBJ1-5; V: TRBV2; size: .; CDR3: CASRARDSHNQPQHF; DNA: TGTGCCAGCAGGGCCCGGGACAGCCACAATCAGCCCCAGCATTTT
D: TRBD2; J: TRBJ2-1; V: TRBV7-2; size: .; CDR3: CASSLGGRAGNEQFF; DNA: TGTGCCAGCAGCTTAGGCGGGAGGGCCGGGAATGAGCAGTTCTTC
D: .; J: TRBJ2-1; V: TRBV6-1; size: .; CDR3: CASSELTRGGQFF; DNA: TGTGCCAGCAGTGAATTAACGAGAGGGGGGCAGTTCTTC
D: .; J: TRBJ2-7; V: TRBV4-1; size: .; CDR3: CASSQSGSWEQYF; DNA: TGCGCCAGCAGCCAGAGCGGGTCCTGGGAGCAGTACTTC